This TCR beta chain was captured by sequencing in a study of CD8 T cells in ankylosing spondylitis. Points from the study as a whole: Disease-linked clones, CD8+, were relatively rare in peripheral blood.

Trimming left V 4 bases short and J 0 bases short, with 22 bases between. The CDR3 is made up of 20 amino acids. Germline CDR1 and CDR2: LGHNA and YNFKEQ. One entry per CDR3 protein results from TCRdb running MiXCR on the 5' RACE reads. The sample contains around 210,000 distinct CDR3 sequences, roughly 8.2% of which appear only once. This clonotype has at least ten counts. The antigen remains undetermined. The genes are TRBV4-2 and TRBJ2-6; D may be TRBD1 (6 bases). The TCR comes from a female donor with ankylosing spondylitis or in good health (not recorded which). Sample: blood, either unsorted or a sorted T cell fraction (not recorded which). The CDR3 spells CASSLKRDTGTGSGANVLTF. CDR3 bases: TGTGCCAGCAGCCTCAAGAGGGACACAGGCACGGGCTCTGGGGCCAACGTCCTGACTTTC.